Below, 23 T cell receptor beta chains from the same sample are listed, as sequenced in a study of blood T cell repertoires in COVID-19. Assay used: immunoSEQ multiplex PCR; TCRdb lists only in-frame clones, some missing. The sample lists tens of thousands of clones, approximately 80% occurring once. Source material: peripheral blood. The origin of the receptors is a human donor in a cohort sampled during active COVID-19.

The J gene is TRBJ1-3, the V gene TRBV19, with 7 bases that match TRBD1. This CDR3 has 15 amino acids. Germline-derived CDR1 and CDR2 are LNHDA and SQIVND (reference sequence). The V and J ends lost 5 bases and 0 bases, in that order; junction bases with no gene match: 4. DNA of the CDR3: TGTGCCAGTAGTTGGGGGACAGACTCTGGAAACACCATATATTTT. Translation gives CASSWGTDSGNTIYF.

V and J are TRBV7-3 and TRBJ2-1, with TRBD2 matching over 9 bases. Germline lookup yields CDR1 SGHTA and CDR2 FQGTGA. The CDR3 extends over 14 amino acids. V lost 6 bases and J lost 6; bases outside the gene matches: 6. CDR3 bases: TGTGCCAGCAGTCCCCGCGGGGGGGTCAATGAGCAGTTCTTC. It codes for CASSPRGGVNEQFF.

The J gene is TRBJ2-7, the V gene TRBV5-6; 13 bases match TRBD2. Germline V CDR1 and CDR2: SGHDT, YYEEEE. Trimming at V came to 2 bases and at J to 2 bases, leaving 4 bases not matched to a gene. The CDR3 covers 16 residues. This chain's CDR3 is CASSFGGTSGTYEQYF. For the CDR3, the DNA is TGTGCCAGCAGCTTTGGAGGGACTAGCGGGACCTACGAGCAGTACTTC. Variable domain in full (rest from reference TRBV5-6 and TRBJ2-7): DAGVTQSPTHLIKTRGQQVTLRCSPKSGHDTVSWYQQALGQGPQFIFQYYEEEERQRGNFPDRFSGHQFPNYSSELNVNALLLGDSALYLCASSFGGTSGTYEQYFGPGTRLTVT.

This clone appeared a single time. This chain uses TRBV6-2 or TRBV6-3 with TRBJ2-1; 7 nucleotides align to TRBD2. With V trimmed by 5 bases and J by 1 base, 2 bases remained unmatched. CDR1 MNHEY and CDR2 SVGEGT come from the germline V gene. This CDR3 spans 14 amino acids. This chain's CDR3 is CASSLAVSYNEQFF. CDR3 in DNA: TGTGCCAGCAGTCTAGCGGTTTCCTACAATGAGCAGTTCTTC.

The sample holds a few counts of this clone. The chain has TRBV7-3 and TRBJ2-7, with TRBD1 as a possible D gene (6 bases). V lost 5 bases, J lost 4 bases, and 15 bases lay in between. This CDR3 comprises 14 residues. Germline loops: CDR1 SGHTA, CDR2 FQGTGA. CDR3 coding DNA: TGTGCCAGCAGCGCCGGGACACTTCTGTACGAGCAGTACTTC. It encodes CASSAGTLLYEQYF.

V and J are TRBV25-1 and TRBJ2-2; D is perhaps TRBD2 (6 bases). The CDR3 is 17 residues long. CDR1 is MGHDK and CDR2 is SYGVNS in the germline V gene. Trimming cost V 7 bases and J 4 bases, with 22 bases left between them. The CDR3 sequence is CASIGTGDRTFTGELFF. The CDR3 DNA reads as TGTGCCAGCATTGGAACGGGGGATAGAACTTTCACCGGGGAGCTGTTTTTT. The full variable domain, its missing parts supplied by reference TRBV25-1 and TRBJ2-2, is EADIYQTPRYLVIGTGKKITLECSQTMGHDKMYWYQQDPGMELHLIHYSYGVNSTEKGDLSSESTVSRIRTEHFPLTLESARPSHTSQYLCASIGTGDRTFTGELFFGEGSRLTVL.

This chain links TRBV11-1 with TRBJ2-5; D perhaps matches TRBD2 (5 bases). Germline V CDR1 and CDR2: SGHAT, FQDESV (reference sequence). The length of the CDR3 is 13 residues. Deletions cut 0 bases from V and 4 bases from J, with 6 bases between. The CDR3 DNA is TGTGCCAGCAGCTTAGCTGAGGGAGAGACCCAGTACTTC. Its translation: CASSLAEGETQYF.

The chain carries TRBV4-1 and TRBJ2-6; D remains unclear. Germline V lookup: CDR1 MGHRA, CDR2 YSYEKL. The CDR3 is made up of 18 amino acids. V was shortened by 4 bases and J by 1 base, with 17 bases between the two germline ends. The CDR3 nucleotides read TGCGCCAGCAGCCCTGTAAACCCGACGGAGTCTGGGGCCAACGTCCTGACTTTC. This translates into CASSPVNPTESGANVLTF.

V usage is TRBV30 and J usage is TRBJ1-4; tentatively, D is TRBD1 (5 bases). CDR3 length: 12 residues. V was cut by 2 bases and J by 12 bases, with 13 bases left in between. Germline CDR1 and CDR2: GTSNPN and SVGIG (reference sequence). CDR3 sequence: CAWSRQIRQLFF. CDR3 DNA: TGTGCCTGGAGTCGACAGATTCGGCAACTGTTTTTT.

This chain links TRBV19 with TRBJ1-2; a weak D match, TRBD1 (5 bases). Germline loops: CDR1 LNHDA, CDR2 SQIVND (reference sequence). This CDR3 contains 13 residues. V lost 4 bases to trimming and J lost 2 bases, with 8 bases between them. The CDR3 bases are TGTGCCAGTAGTAGGACAAGAAACTATGGCTACACCTTC. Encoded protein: CASSRTRNYGYTF.

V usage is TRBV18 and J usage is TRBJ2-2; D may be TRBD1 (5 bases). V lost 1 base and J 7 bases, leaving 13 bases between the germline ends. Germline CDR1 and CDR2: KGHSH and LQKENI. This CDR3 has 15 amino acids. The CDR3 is CASSPRQLQGGELFF. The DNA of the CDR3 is TGTGCCAGCTCACCACGGCAGCTGCAGGGCGGGGAGCTGTTTTTT.

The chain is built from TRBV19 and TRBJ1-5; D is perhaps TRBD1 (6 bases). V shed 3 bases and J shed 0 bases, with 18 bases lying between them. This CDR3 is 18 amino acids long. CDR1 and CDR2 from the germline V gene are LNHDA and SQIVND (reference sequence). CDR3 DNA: TGTGCCAGTAGTATGAGGAGGACAGCCACTAATAGCAATCAGCCCCAGCATTTT. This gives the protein CASSMRRTATNSNQPQHF.

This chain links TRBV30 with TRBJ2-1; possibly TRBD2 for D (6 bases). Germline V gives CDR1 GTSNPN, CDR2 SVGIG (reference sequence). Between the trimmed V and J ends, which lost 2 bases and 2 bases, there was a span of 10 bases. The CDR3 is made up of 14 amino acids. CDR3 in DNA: TGTGCCTGGAGTAATAGCGGAGCCTACAATGAGCAGTTCTTC. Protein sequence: CAWSNSGAYNEQFF.

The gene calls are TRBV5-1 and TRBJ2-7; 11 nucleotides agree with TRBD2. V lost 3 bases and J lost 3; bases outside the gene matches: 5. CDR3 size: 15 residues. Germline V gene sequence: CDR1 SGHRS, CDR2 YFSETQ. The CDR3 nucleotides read TGCGCCAGCAGCTCAACCGGGACTAGCGGCTACGAGCAGTACTTC. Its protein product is CASSSTGTSGYEQYF.

The CDR3 DNA is TGCGCCAGCAGCATGGACAAAGCGGGGGAATCCTACAATGAGCAGTTCTTC. This gives the protein CASSMDKAGESYNEQFF. V and J are TRBV5-1 and TRBJ2-1; 8 nucleotides line up with TRBD2. Germline CDR1 SGHRS, CDR2 YFSETQ. J gave up 1 base and V 4 bases, and 10 bases lay outside the gene matches. This CDR3 spans 17 amino acids.

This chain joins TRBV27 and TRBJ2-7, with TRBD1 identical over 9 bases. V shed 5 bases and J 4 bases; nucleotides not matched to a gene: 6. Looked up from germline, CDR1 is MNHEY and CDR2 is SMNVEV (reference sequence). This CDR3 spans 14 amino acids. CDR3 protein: CASSPRDRVYEQYF. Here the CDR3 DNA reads TGTGCCAGCAGTCCCCGGGACAGGGTGTACGAGCAGTACTTC.

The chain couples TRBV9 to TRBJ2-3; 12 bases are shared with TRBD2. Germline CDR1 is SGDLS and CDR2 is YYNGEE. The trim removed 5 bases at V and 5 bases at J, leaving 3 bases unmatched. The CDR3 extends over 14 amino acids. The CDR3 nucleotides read TGTGCCAGCAGTCCTAGCGGGGGGGAAGATACGCAGTATTTT. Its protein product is CASSPSGGEDTQYF.

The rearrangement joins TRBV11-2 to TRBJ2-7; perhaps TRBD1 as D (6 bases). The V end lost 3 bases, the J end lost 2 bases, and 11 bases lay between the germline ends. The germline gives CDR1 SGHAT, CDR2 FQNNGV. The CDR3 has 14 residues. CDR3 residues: CASSFTDSTYEQYF. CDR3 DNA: TGTGCCAGCAGCTTCACGGACAGTACCTACGAGCAGTACTTC.

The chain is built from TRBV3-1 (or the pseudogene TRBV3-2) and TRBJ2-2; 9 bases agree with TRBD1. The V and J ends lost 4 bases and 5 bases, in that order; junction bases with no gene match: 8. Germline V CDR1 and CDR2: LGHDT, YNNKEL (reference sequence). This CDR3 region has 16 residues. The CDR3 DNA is TGTGCCAGCAGCCTAGGGACAGGGAGTAGTACCGGGGAGCTGTTTTTT. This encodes CASSLGTGSSTGELFF.

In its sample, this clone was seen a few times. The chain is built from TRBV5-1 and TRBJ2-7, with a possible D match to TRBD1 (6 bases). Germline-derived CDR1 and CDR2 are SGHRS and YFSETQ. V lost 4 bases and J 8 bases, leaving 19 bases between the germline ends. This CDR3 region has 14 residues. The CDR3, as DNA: TGCGCCAGCAGCCCGGACAGTAACAAGGTGAAGCAGTACTTC. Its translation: CASSPDSNKVKQYF.

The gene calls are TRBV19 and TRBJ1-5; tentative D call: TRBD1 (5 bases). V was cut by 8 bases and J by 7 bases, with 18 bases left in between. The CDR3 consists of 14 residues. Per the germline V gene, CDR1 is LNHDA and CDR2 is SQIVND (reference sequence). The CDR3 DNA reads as TGTGCCAGTCCGAGACCCCGACAGTACCAGCCCCAGCATTTT. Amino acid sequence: CASPRPRQYQPQHF. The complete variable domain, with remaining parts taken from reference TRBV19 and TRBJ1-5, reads DGGITQSPKYLFRKEGQNVTLSCEQNLNHDAMYWYRQDPGQGLRLIYYSQIVNDFQKGDIAEGYSVSREKKESFPLTVTSAQKNPTAFYLCASPRPRQYQPQHFGDGTRLSIL.

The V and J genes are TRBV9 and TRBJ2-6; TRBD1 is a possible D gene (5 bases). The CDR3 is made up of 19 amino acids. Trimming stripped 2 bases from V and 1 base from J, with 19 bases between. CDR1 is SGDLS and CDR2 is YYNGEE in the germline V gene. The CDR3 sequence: CASSVGRYRLLSGANVLTF. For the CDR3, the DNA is TGTGCCAGCAGCGTGGGGCGGTACAGGCTCCTTTCTGGGGCCAACGTCCTGACTTTC.

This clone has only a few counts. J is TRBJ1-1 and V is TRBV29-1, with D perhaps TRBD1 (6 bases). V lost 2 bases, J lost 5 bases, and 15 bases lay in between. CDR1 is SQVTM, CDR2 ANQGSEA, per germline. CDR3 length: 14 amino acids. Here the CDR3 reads CSVERGSGGTEAFF. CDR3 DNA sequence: TGCAGCGTTGAAAGGGGGTCGGGGGGGACTGAAGCTTTCTTT.